The 23 T cell receptor beta chains reported below all come from one sample, sequenced in a study of cytomegalovirus exposure and HLA in healthy donors. The PCR was carried out with 60 Vbeta primers and 13 Jbeta primers. TCRdb keeps only in-frame clones here, not all; method: immunoSEQ multiplex PCR. The sample yields some 150,000 clones, approximately 81% seen once. Sequencing used PBMCs. The receptors shown here come from a woman aged 50 to 60 in good health and CMV-seronegative.

This clone appeared a few times. The CDR3 sequence: CASSSGYGSPLHF. The CDR3 nucleotides read TGTGCCAGCAGCAGCGGTTATGGTTCACCCCTCCACTTT. The chain combines TRBV7-8 with TRBJ1-6; D not resolved. V lost 5 bases and J 9 bases, leaving 11 bases between the germline ends. CDR1 and CDR2 from the germline V gene are SGHVS and FQNEAQ. The CDR3 runs 13 residues. The full variable domain, rest sourced from reference TRBV7-8 and TRBJ1-6, is GAGVSQSPRYKVAKRGQDVALRCDPISGHVSLFWYQQALGQGPEFLTYFQNEAQLDKSGLPSDRFFAERPEGSVSTLKIQRTQQEDSAVYLCASSSGYGSPLHFGNGTRLTVT.

This clone has only a few counts. V and J are TRBV6-1 and TRBJ2-5, with 7 bases lining up with TRBD2. This CDR3 region has 13 residues. CDR1 and CDR2 (germline): MNHNS, SASEGT. V lost 1 base and J lost 5; bases outside the gene matches: 1. The CDR3 reads CASSEVLAETQYF. CDR3 nucleotide sequence: TGTGCCAGCAGTGAAGTACTAGCGGAGACCCAGTACTTC.

This rearrangement joins TRBV4-3 to TRBJ2-2, with 8 bases fitting TRBD2. Losses at the gene ends were 0 bases for V and 1 base for J; bases not matched to a gene: 10. The CDR3 spans 19 residues. Germline assignment: CDR1 LGHNA and CDR2 YSLEER. Written as DNA, the CDR3 is TGCGCCAGCAGCCAAGAGTGGGTTTCAGCGGGGGTGAACACCGGGGAGCTGTTTTTT. This sequence encodes CASSQEWVSAGVNTGELFF.

This clone showed up just a few times. The rearrangement links TRBV19 to TRBJ2-7; 7 bases agree with TRBD1. V shed 5 bases and J 3 bases; nucleotides not matched to a gene: 7. Germline CDR1 reads LNHDA; CDR2 reads SQIVND (reference sequence). This CDR3 has 14 residues. CDR3 nucleotides: TGTGCCAGTAGTCCGAGACAGGGTATCTACGAGCAGTACTTC. Amino acids: CASSPRQGIYEQYF.

The table lists this clone with many counts. The chain links TRBV6-4 to TRBJ2-1, with 7 bases fitting TRBD2. The CDR3 length is 16 residues. With 1 base clipped from V and 1 base from J, the junction kept 4 bases outside the gene matches. Germline V lookup: CDR1 MRHNA, CDR2 SNTAGT. The CDR3 loop reads CASSDWGEGSYNEQFF. In nucleotides, the CDR3 is TGTGCCAGCAGTGACTGGGGGGAGGGATCCTACAATGAGCAGTTCTTC.

This clone was seen a single time. The rearrangement uses TRBV2 and TRBJ2-2; maybe TRBD1 (6 bases). The CDR3 is 16 residues long. Between the trimmed V and J ends, which lost 2 bases and 5 bases, there was a span of 15 bases. Germline V gives CDR1 SNHLY, CDR2 FYNNEI. The CDR3 nucleotides read TGTGCCAGCAGTGAATTAGGGGGAAGAAGAACCGGGGAGCTGTTTTTT. As protein: CASSELGGRRTGELFF.

The chain uses TRBV7-2 and TRBJ1-4; 11 bases line up with TRBD1. Germline V lookup: CDR1 SGHTA, CDR2 FQGNSA. This CDR3 is built from 16 residues. Germline trimming cut 5 bases from V and 8 bases from J; bases unmatched to any gene: 10. CDR3 residues: CASSPPGTGGGEKLFF. The CDR3 nucleotides are TGTGCCAGCAGCCCCCCCGGGACAGGGGGTGGAGAAAAACTGTTTTTT.

This clone was counted only a few times. The chain uses TRBV6-5 and TRBJ1-2; no clear D gene. V was trimmed by 8 bases and J by 0 bases, leaving 13 bases between them. Germline values: CDR1 MNHEY, CDR2 SVGAGI. This CDR3 comprises 14 residues. The CDR3 loop is CASVQTPTNYGYTF. The CDR3 coding sequence is TGTGCCAGCGTTCAAACACCAACTAACTATGGCTACACCTTC.

The rearrangement joins TRBV9 to TRBJ2-3; D remains ambiguous. Trimming left V 4 bases short and J 2 bases short, with 5 bases between. There are 12 residues in the CDR3. In germline, CDR1 is SGDLS, CDR2 YYNGEE. CDR3 nucleotide sequence: TGTGCCAGCAGCTTATACACAGATACGCAGTATTTT. It yields the protein CASSLYTDTQYF.

This sequence joins TRBV29-1 and TRBJ1-6; the match to TRBD1 covers 9 bases. The CDR3 has 15 amino acids. The V and J ends lost 6 bases and 7 bases, in that order; junction bases with no gene match: 10. CDR1 SQVTM and CDR2 ANQGSEA come from the germline V gene. This CDR3 reads CSVKTGTGNNSPLHF. CDR3 bases: TGCAGCGTCAAAACCGGGACAGGGAACAATTCACCCCTCCACTTT.

The chain employs TRBV6-5 and TRBJ2-1; TRBD2 is a possible D gene (5 bases). Germline V gene sequence: CDR1 MNHEY, CDR2 SVGAGI. The CDR3 has 13 amino acids. V was pared by 2 bases and J by 6 bases, with 8 bases between. The CDR3 region is CASSYAAGNEQFF. In DNA, the CDR3 is TGTGCCAGCAGTTACGCCGCGGGCAATGAGCAGTTCTTC.

The genes are TRBV19 and TRBJ1-4; no definite D call. The germline V gene has CDR1 LNHDA and CDR2 SQIVND (reference sequence). The CDR3 has 13 residues. V was cut by 7 bases and J by 3 bases, with 9 bases left in between. Written as DNA, the CDR3 is TGTGCCAGTACCACTATGGCTAATGAAAAACTGTTTTTT. Translated: CASTTMANEKLFF. The full variable domain, completed using reference TRBV19 and TRBJ1-4, is DGGITQSPKYLFRKEGQNVTLSCEQNLNHDAMYWYRQDPGQGLRLIYYSQIVNDFQKGDIAEGYSVSREKKESFPLTVTSAQKNPTAFYLCASTTMANEKLFFGSGTQLSVL.

In this sample, this clone turned up a few times. The V call is TRBV4-3, the J call TRBJ2-7, with 8 bases matching TRBD1. J was trimmed by 2 bases and V by 2 bases; bases with no gene match: 8. CDR3 length: 16 amino acids. Germline V CDR1 and CDR2: LGHNA, YSLEER. This chain's CDR3 is CASSQMMGQATYEQYF. The CDR3, as DNA: TGCGCCAGCAGCCAAATGATGGGACAGGCAACCTACGAGCAGTACTTC.

The V gene is TRBV6-5, the J gene TRBJ1-2; unclear D gene. V lost 0 bases to trimming and J lost 5 bases, with 13 bases between them. CDR1 and CDR2 from the germline V gene are MNHEY and SVGAGI. CDR3 length: 15 residues. CDR3 sequence (DNA): TGTGCCAGCAGTTACTCACGGGGATCGTCATATGGCTACACCTTC. Translated: CASSYSRGSSYGYTF.

V and J are TRBV7-9 and TRBJ2-3; 8 bases agree with TRBD2. Germline CDR1 reads SEHNR; CDR2 reads FQNEAQ (reference sequence). J lost 6 bases, V lost 3 bases, and 5 bases had no gene match. The CDR3 extends over 14 amino acids. The CDR3, as DNA: TGTGCCAGCAGCTTTGGGACTAGGGGCGATACGCAGTATTTT. It encodes CASSFGTRGDTQYF.

In this sample, this clone turned up once. The rearrangement uses TRBV28 and TRBJ1-5; D possibly corresponds to TRBD1 (6 bases). CDR3 size: 15 residues. Trimming shortened V by 5 bases and J by 2 bases, and 13 bases separated the two germline ends. Per the germline V gene, CDR1 is MDHEN and CDR2 is SYDVKM. In DNA, the CDR3 is TGTGCCAGCAGTGAAACAGGGAGTGGCAATCAGCCCCAGCATTTT. Protein sequence: CASSETGSGNQPQHF.

J is TRBJ2-2 and V is TRBV19; 7 bases are a match to TRBD1. V shed 5 bases and J 4 bases; nucleotides not matched to a gene: 10. This CDR3 region has 16 residues. The germline V gene encodes CDR1 LNHDA and CDR2 SQIVND (reference sequence). CDR3 amino acids: CASSRRGQVGTGELFF. CDR3 nucleotide sequence: TGTGCCAGTAGTCGAAGGGGGCAGGTGGGCACCGGGGAGCTGTTTTTT.

Worth noting for this clone: One end of the junction varies from germline; a read error may be responsible. The rearrangement uses TRBV9 and TRBJ1-6; D is unclear. Germline lookup yields CDR1 SGDLS and CDR2 YYNGEE. This CDR3 region has 15 residues. CDR3 sequence: CASSVSDSYNSPLHF. The CDR3 nucleotides are TGTGCCAGCAGCGTAAGTGACTCCTATAATTCCCCCCTCCACTTT. Supplemented by reference TRBV9 and TRBJ1-6, the full variable domain reads DSGVTQTPKHLITATGQRVTLRCSPRSGDLSVYWYQQSLDQGLQFLIQYYNGEERAKGNILERFSAQQFPDLHSELNLSSLELGDSALYFCASSVSDSYNSPLHFGNGTRLTVT.

The gene calls are TRBV9 and TRBJ1-1, with a tentative D call TRBD1 (6 bases). V lost 3 bases to trimming and J lost 5 bases, with 14 bases between them. The length of the CDR3 is 14 residues. Germline assignment: CDR1 SGDLS and CDR2 YYNGEE. The CDR3, as DNA: TGTGCCAGCAGCGCCCTACAGGGAATTACTGAAGCTTTCTTT. It translates to CASSALQGITEAFF.

The rearrangement uses TRBV7-9 and TRBJ2-3; 8 bases agree with TRBD1. This CDR3 contains 15 residues. V gave up 4 bases and J gave up 0 bases; unmatched junction bases: 3. The germline V gene encodes CDR1 SEHNR and CDR2 FQNEAQ (reference sequence). In DNA form, the CDR3 reads TGTGCCAGCAGCTCGACAGGGGTCAGCACAGATACGCAGTATTTT. Amino acids: CASSSTGVSTDTQYF.

The rearrangement joins TRBV6-1 to TRBJ1-2, with 9 bases lining up with TRBD1. The CDR3 covers 15 residues. V shed 0 bases, J shed 8 bases, and the junction held 7 bases outside the gene matches. Per germline, CDR1 MNHNS and CDR2 SASEGT. The CDR3 DNA reads TGTGCCAGCAGTGAAGCACCCTCCGGGACAGGGGGCTACACCTTC. It encodes CASSEAPSGTGGYTF.

The V call is TRBV5-6, the J call TRBJ2-2, with 8 positions matching TRBD2. The germline V gene has CDR1 SGHDT and CDR2 YYEEEE. With V trimmed by 0 bases and J by 4 bases, 5 bases remained unmatched. The CDR3 is made up of 16 amino acids. As DNA, the CDR3 is TGTGCCAGCAGCTTGGTTAGCGGGGTTACCACCGGGGAGCTGTTTTTT. Translated: CASSLVSGVTTGELFF.

The rearrangement joins TRBV19 to TRBJ1-2, with 8 bases lining up with TRBD1. This CDR3 spans 15 amino acids. Per germline, CDR1 LNHDA and CDR2 SQIVND (reference sequence). The V gene end was trimmed by 7 bases and the J gene end by 4 bases; junction bases not matched to a gene: 11. The CDR3 is CASTLSGGRGYGYTF. Here the CDR3 DNA reads TGTGCCAGTACCCTATCAGGGGGCCGGGGCTATGGCTACACCTTC.